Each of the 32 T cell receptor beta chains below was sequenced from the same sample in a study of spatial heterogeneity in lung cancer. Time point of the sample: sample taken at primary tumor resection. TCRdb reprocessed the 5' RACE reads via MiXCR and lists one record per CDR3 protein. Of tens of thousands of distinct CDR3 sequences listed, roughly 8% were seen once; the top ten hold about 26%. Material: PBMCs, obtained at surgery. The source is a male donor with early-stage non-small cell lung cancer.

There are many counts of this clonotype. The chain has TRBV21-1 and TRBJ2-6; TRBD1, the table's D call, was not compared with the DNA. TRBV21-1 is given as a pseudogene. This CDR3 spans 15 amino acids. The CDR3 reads CARTDRKAGANVLTF. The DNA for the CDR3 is TGTGCCAGGACAGATCGGAAGGCTGGGGCCAACGTCCTGACTTTC.

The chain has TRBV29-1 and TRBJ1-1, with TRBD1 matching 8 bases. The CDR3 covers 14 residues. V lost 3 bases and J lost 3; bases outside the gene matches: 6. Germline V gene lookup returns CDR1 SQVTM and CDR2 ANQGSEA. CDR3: CSVEVDRAHTEAFF. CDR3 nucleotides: TGCAGCGTTGAGGTGGACAGGGCCCACACTGAAGCTTTCTTT.

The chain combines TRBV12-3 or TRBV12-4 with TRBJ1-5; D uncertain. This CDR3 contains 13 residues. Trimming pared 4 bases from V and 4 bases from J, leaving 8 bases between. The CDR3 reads CASSSTINQPQHF. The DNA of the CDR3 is TGTGCCAGCAGTTCCACAATAAATCAGCCCCAGCATTTT.

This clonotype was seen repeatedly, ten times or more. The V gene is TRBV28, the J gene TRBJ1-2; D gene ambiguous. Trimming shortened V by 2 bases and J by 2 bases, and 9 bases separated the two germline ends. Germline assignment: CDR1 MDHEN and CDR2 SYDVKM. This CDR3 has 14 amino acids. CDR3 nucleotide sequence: TGTGCCAGCAGTTTACCGCAGAGAAACTATGGCTACACCTTC. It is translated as CASSLPQRNYGYTF.

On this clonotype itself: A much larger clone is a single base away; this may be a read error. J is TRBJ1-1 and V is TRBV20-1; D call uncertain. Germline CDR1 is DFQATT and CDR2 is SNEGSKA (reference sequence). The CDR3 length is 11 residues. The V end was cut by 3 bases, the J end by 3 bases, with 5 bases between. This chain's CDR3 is CSARDDTEAFF. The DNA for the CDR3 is TGCAGTGCTAGGGATGACACTGAAGCTTTCTTT.

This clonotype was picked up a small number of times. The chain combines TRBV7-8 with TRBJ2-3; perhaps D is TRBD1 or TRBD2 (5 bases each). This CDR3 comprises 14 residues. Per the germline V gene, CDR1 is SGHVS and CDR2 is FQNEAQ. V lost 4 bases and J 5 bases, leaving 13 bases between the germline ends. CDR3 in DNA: TGTGCCAGCAGCTCTGGTGGGGGTCGAGATACGCAGTATTTT. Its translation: CASSSGGGRDTQYF. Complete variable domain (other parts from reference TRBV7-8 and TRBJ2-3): GAGVSQSPRYKVAKRGQDVALRCDPISGHVSLFWYQQALGQGPEFLTYFQNEAQLDKSGLPSDRFFAERPEGSVSTLKIQRTQQEDSAVYLCASSSGGGRDTQYFGPGTRLTVL.

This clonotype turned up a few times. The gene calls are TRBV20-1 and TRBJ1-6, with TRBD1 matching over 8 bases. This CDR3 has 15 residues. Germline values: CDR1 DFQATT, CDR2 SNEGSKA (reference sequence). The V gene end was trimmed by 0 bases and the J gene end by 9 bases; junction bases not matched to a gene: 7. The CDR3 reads CSARDRTGWSSPLHF. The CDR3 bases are TGCAGTGCTAGAGATCGGACAGGGTGGAGTTCACCCCTCCACTTT.

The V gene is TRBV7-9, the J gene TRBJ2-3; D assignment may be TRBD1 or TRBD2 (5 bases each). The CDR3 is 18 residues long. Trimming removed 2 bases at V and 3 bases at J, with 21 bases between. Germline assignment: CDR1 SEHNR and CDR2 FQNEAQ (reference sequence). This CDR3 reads CASSLLGLGEEGTDTQYF. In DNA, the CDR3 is TGTGCCAGCAGCTTATTAGGTCTTGGTGAAGAGGGGACAGATACGCAGTATTTT.

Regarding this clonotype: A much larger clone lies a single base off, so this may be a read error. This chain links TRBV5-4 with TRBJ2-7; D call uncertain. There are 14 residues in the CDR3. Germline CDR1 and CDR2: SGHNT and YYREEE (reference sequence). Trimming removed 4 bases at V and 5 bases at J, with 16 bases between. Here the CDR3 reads CASSPDQRSHEQYF. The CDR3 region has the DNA TGTGCCAGCAGCCCGGACCAACGGTCCCACGAGCAGTACTTC.

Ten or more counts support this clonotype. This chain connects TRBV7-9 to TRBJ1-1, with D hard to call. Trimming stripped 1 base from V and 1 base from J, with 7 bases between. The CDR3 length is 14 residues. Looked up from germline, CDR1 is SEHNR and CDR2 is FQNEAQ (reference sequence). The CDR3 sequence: CASSLVPPNTEAFF. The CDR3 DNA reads TGTGCCAGCAGCTTAGTGCCCCCGAACACTGAAGCTTTCTTT.

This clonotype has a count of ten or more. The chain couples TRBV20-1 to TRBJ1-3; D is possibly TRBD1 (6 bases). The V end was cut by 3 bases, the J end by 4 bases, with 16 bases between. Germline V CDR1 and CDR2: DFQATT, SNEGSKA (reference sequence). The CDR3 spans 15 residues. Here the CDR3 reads CSARAGRGIGNTIYF. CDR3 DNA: TGCAGTGCTAGGGCCGGGAGGGGGATCGGAAACACCATATATTTT.

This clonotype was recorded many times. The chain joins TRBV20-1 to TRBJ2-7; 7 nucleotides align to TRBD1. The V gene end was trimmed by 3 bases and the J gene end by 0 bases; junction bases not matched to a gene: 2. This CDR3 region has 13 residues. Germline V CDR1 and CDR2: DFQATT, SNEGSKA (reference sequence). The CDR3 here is CSASAGGSYEQYV. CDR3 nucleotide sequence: TGCAGTGCTAGTGCAGGGGGCTCCTACGAGCAGTACGTC.

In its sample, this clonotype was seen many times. The CDR3 loop is CASSSGTGGHEKLFF. The CDR3 region has the DNA TGTGCCAGCAGCTCGGGGACAGGGGGTCATGAAAAACTGTTTTTT. The rearrangement uses TRBV11-2 and TRBJ1-4, with TRBD1 matching over 11 bases. Per germline, CDR1 SGHAT and CDR2 FQNNGV. V shed 4 bases and J 6 bases; nucleotides not matched to a gene: 4. The CDR3 has 15 amino acids.

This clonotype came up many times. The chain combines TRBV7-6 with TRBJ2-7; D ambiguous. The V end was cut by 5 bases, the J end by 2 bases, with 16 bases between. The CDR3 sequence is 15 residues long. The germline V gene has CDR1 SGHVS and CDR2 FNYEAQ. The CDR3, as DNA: TGTGCCAGCAGCCCGCTGGGATCTCGGACCTACGAGCAGTACTTC. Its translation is CASSPLGSRTYEQYF. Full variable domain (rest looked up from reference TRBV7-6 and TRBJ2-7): GAGVSQSPRYKVTKRGQDVALRCDPISGHVSLYWYRQALGQGPEFLTYFNYEAQQDKSGLPNDRFSAERPEGSISTLTIQRTEQRDSAMYRCASSPLGSRTYEQYFGPGTRLTVT.

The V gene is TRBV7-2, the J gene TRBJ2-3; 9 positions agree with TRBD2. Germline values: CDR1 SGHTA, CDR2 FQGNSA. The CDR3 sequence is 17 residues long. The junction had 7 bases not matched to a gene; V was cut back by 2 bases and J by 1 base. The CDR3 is CASSLFAGGTGTDTQYF. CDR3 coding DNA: TGTGCCAGCAGCTTATTCGCGGGAGGGACGGGCACAGATACGCAGTATTTT.

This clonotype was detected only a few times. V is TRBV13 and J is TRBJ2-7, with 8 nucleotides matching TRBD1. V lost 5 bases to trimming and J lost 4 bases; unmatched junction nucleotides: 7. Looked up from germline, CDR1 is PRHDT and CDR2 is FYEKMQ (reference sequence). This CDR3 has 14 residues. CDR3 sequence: CASSRGQAGYEQYF. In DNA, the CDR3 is TGTGCCAGCAGCCGGGGACAGGCGGGATACGAGCAGTACTTC.

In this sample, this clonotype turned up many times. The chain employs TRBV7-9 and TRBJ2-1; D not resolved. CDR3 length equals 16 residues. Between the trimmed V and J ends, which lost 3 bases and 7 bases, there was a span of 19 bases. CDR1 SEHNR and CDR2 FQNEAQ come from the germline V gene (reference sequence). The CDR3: CASSLPAYRSWNEQFF. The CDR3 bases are TGTGCCAGCAGCTTGCCCGCTTACCGGTCATGGAATGAGCAGTTCTTC.

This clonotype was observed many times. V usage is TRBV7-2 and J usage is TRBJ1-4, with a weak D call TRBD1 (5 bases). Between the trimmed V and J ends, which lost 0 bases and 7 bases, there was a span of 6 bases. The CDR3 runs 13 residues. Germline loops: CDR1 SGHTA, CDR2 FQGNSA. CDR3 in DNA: TGTGCCAGCAGCTTAGCAGGGGTTGAAAAACTGTTTTTT. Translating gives CASSLAGVEKLFF.

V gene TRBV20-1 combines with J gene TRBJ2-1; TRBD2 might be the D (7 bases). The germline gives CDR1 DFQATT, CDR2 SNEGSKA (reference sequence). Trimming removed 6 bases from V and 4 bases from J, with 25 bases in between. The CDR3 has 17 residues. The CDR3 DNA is TGCAGTGCCCCTGGCGCTAGCGGAGGGGGGACTTACAATGAGCAGTTCTTC. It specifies CSAPGASGGGTYNEQFF.

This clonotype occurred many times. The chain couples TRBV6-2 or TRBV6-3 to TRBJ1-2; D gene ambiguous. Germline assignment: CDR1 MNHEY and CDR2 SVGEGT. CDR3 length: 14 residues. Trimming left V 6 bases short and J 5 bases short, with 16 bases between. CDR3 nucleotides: TGTGCCAGCAGCTCCCCGGGGATCAAGTATGGCTACACCTTC. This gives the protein CASSSPGIKYGYTF.

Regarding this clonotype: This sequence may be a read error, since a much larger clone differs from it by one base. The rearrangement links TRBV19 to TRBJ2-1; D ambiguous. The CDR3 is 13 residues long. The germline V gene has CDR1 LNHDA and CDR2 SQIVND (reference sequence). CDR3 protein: CASSIGQANERFF. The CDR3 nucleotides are TGTGCCAGTAGTATAGGGCAGGCCAATGAGCGGTTCTTC.

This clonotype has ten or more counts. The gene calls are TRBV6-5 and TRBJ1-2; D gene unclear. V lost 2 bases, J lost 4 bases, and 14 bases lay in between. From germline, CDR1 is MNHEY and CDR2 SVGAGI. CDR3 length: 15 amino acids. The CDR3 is CASSYDAALVYGYTF. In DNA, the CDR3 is TGTGCCAGCAGTTACGACGCAGCCCTCGTCTATGGCTACACCTTC.

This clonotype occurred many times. The CDR3 loop reads CASSFGTEAFF. Written as DNA, the CDR3 is TGTGCCAGCAGTTTCGGCACTGAAGCTTTCTTT. This chain uses TRBV12-3 or TRBV12-4 with TRBJ1-1; D is undetermined. V was clipped by 3 bases and J by 4 bases, with 3 bases between them. The CDR3 is made up of 11 amino acids.

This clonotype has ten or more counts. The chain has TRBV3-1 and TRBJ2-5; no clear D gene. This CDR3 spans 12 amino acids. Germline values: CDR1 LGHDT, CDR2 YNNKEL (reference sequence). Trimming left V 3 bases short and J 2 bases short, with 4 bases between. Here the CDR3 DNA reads TGTGCCAGCAGCCAGGAACAAGAGACCCAGTACTTC. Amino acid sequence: CASSQEQETQYF.

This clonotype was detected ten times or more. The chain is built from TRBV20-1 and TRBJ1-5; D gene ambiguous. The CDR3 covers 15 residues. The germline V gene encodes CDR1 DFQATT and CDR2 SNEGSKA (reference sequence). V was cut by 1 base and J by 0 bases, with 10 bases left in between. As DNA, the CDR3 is TGCAGTGCTAGAGTGGGCCAGAATAGCAATCAGCCCCAGCATTTT. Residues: CSARVGQNSNQPQHF.

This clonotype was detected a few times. CDR3 nucleotide sequence: TGTGCCACCAGTGATTTCTGGACATTCTGTCCCGAGCAGTACTTC. This sequence encodes CATSDFWTFCPEQYF. This chain links TRBV24-1 with TRBJ2-7; D may be TRBD1 (5 bases). The V end lost 1 base, the J end lost 6 bases, and 15 bases lay between the germline ends. Germline V gene data show CDR1 as KGHDR and CDR2 as SFDVKD. This CDR3 spans 15 amino acids.

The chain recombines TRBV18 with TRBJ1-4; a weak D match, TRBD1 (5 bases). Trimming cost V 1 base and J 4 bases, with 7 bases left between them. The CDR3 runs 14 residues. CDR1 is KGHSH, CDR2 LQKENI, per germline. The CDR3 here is CASSPQGRNEKLFF. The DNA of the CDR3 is TGTGCCAGCTCACCACAGGGGCGTAATGAAAAACTGTTTTTT.

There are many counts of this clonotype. This CDR3 reads CSADTPGGAYYGYTF. As DNA, the CDR3 is TGCAGTGCTGATACCCCAGGGGGCGCCTACTATGGCTACACCTTC. The chain recombines TRBV20-1 with TRBJ1-2; 8 bases match TRBD1. The CDR3 runs to 15 residues. Germline assignment: CDR1 DFQATT and CDR2 SNEGSKA (reference sequence). V lost 5 bases to trimming and J lost 3 bases; unmatched junction nucleotides: 11.

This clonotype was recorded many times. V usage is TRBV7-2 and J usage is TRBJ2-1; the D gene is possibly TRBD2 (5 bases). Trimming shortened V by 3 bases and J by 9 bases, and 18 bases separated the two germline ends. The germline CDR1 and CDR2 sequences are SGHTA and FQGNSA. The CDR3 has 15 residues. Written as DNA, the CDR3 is TGTGCCAGCAGCTTGCGGCGTCTAGCCGCAGGTGAGCAGTTCTTC. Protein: CASSLRRLAAGEQFF.

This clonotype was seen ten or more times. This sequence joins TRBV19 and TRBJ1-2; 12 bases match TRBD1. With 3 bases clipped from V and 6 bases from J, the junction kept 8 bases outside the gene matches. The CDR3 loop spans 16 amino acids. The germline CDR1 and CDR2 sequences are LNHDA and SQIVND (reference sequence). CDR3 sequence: CASSIPYRDRGHGYTF. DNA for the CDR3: TGTGCCAGTAGTATTCCGTATCGGGACAGGGGGCATGGCTACACCTTC.

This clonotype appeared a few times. The CDR3 spells CASSDPLSRPEAFF. The CDR3, as DNA: TGTGCCAGCAGTGACCCCTTGTCCAGGCCTGAAGCTTTCTTT. The chain employs TRBV6-2 or TRBV6-3 and TRBJ1-1; D not resolved. Trimming took off 5 bases at V and 6 bases at J, with 16 bases between the two ends. The CDR3 contains 14 residues. Germline V gene data show CDR1 as MNHEY and CDR2 as SVGEGT.

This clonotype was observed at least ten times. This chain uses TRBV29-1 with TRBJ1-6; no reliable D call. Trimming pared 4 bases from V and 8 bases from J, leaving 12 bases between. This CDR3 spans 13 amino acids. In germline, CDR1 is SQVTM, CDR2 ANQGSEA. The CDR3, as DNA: TGCAGCGTTGGACGTGATCGCTATTCACCCCTCCACTTT. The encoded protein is CSVGRDRYSPLHF.